A single sample gave rise to the 8 T cell receptor beta chains below, sequenced in a study of a mutant IDH1 vaccine in newly diagnosed glioma. What these receptors recognize is not known. TCRdb's table, derived via immunoSEQ multiplex PCR, lists solely in-frame clones and lacks some. The table includes 45,000 to 65,000 clones, about 80% detected once. Documented time point: week 5, during vaccination. Each dose of the vaccine consisted of 300 ug of mutant IDH1 20-mer peptide, with topical imiquimod. Source: PBMCs, taken from a glioma patient whose treatment included an IDH1 peptide vaccine. The source of these receptors is a young woman with glioma. Some clones in this sample may be carry-over from other donors' samples.

The rearrangement uses TRBV30 and TRBJ1-1; TRBD1 is a possible D gene (5 bases). Germline CDR1 is GTSNPN and CDR2 is SVGIG (reference sequence). The ends were cut back, 1 base at V and 6 bases at J, with 15 bases in the middle. This CDR3 is 14 amino acids long. As DNA, the CDR3 is TGTGCCTGGAGTGAAGGGACGGGCGGTCCTGAAGCTTTCTTT. Translated: CAWSEGTGGPEAFF.

This clone was seen only a few times. The J gene is TRBJ2-5, the V gene TRBV7-2; 8 bases map to TRBD2. This CDR3 has 15 amino acids. Germline V gives CDR1 SGHTA, CDR2 FQGNSA. Trimming removed 2 bases from V and 4 bases from J; junction bases left unmatched: 6. CDR3 bases: TGTGCCAGCAGCTTACGGCGGGGGGTTATAGAGACCCAGTACTTC. Encoded protein: CASSLRRGVIETQYF.

The chain carries TRBV30 and TRBJ1-1; D not certain. This CDR3 region has 11 residues. Looked up from germline, CDR1 is GTSNPN and CDR2 is SVGIG (reference sequence). V lost 3 bases, J lost 3 bases, and 5 bases lay in between. CDR3: CAWSADTEAFF. The CDR3 coding sequence is TGTGCCTGGAGCGCGGACACTGAAGCTTTCTTT. Based on the CDR3 plus reference TRBV30 and TRBJ1-1, the full variable domain is SQTIHQWPATLVQPVGSPLSLECTVEGTSNPNLYWYRQAAGRGLQLLFYSVGIGQISSEVPQNLSASRPQDRQFILSSKKLLLSDSGFYLCAWSADTEAFFGQGTRLTVV.

The genes are TRBV7-8 and TRBJ2-5; 7 nucleotides match TRBD2. Unmatched junction bases numbered 7, after V lost 0 bases and J lost 6 bases. The germline gives CDR1 SGHVS, CDR2 FQNEAQ. This CDR3 spans 15 amino acids. The CDR3 spells CASSLATSDSKTQYF. As DNA, the CDR3 is TGTGCCAGCAGCTTAGCTACTAGCGACTCAAAGACCCAGTACTTC.

The V and J genes are TRBV21-1 and TRBJ2-7; TRBD2 is the table's D call, not checked against the DNA. TRBV21-1 is tagged as a pseudogene. The CDR3 extends over 15 amino acids. The CDR3 protein is CASSKGLAVHYEQYF. The CDR3 DNA is TGTGCCAGCAGCAAAGGCCTAGCCGTACACTACGAGCAGTACTTC.

There are a few counts of this clone. The J gene is TRBJ2-1, the V gene TRBV29-1, with TRBD2 as a possible D gene (6 bases). The germline V gene encodes CDR1 SQVTM and CDR2 ANQGSEA. Trimming took off 6 bases at V and 3 bases at J, with 12 bases between the two ends. The CDR3 runs to 13 residues. The CDR3 coding sequence is TGCAGCGTCCCAGGGCGGGACTACAATGAGCAGTTCTTC. Protein: CSVPGRDYNEQFF.

This clone was found a few times. This chain connects TRBV4-3 to TRBJ1-5; TRBD1 is a possible D gene (5 bases). Germline values: CDR1 LGHNA, CDR2 YSLEER. This CDR3 is built from 13 residues. Trimming stripped 3 bases from V and 9 bases from J, with 12 bases between. CDR3 sequence reads: CASSQDRGWPQHF. In DNA, the CDR3 is TGCGCCAGCAGCCAGGACCGGGGCTGGCCCCAGCATTTT.

This rearrangement joins TRBV10-3 to TRBJ2-5; D gene unclear. CDR1 and CDR2 (germline): ENHRY, SYGVKD. The CDR3 has 11 residues. Trimming pared 10 bases from V and 3 bases from J, leaving 9 bases between. CDR3 nucleotides: TGTGCCACCTTTTCCGAAGAGACCCAGTACTTC. Protein sequence: CATFSEETQYF.